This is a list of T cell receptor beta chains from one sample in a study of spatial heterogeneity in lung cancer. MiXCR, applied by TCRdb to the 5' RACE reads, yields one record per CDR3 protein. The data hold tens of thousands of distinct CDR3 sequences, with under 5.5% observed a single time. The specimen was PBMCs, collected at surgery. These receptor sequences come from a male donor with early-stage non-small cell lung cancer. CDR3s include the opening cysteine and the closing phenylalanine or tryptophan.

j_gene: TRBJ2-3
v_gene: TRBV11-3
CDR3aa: CASSVRLGATQYF

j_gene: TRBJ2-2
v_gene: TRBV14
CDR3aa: CASSQDTGLAMNTGELFF

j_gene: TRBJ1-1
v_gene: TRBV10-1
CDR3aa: CASSDYRGRVEAFF

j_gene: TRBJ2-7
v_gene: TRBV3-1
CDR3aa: CASSQEAAYEQYF

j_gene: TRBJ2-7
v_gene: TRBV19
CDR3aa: CASTTTGGPTYEQYF

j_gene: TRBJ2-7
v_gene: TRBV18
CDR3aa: CASSPGVPGQGVPLF

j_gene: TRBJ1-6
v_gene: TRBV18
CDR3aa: CASSPRGAGETSPLHF

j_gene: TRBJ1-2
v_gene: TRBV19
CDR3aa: CASSIGLDDSRDGYTF

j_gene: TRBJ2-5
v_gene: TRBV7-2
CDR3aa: CASSLTGAAGQETQYF

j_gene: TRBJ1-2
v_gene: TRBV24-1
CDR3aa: CATSDLYGYTF

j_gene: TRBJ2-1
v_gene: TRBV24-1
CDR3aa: CATSDQPIAGAYNEQFF

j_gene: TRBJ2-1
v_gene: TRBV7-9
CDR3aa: CASRVVQGEKGQFF

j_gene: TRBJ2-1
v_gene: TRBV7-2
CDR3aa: CASSTPQVGGPIF